This TCR beta chain came from a study of OX40 agonist ivuxolimab in advanced cancers. Study-level background: At 82.7% male, the cohort had a mean age of about 60 years, ranging from about 23 to 79.

As regards this clone: Its antigen is not identified.

Trimming left V 4 bases short and J 10 bases short, with 18 bases between. This CDR3 contains 15 residues. Germline lookup yields CDR1 SGHNT and CDR2 YYREEE (reference sequence). Notes on the study in general: Expanded clones were, on average, more numerous in CD8+ T cells than in CD4+.

Sequencing was performed with immunoSEQ multiplex PCR; in TCRdb, only in-frame clones are kept and a portion is missing. The sample consists of about 14,000 clones, 82% of them appearing once. This material consisted of CD4+ or CD8+ T cells sorted from blood, taken in a trial of the OX40 agonist ivuxolimab. The chain carries TRBV5-4 and TRBJ1-6; D perhaps matches TRBD1 (5 bases). This clonotype originated in an adult with an advanced solid tumor such as melanoma, head and neck, liver or kidney cancer. The CDR3, as DNA: TGTGCCAGCAGCAGCACCGGGGCCGGGCGATCACCCCTCCACTTT. Amino acid sequence: CASSSTGAGRSPLHF.